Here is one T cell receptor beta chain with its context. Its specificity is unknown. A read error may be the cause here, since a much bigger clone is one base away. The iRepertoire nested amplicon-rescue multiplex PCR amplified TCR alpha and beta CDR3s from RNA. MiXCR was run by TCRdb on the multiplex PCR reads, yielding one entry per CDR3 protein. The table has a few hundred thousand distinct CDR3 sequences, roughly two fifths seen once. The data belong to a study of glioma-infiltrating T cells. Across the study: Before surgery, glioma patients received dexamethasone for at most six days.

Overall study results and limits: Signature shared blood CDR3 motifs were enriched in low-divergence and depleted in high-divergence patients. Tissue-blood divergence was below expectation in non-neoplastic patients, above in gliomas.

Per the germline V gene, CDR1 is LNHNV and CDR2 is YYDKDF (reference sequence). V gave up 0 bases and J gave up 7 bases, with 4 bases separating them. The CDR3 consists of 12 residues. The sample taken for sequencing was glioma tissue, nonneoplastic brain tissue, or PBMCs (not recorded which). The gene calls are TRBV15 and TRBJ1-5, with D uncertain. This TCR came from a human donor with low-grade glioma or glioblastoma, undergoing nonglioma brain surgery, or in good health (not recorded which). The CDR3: CATSRETQPQHF. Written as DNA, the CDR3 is TGTGCCACCAGCAGAGAGACCCAGCCCCAGCATTTT.